This TCR beta chain was recovered during a study of T cells in localized non-small cell lung cancer (dated by TCRdb to the early 2020s). For context, the study as a whole: The study examined T cell repertoires in approximately 240 patients with early-stage NSCLC and compared tumors with uninvolved tumor-adjacent lungs. The cohort comprised some 240 treatment-naïve NSCLC patients with resected, localized lung tumors. A mean age of around 66 years was recorded for the NSCLC patients, of whom around 140 were male and 90 to 110 were female.

The full study reports these points: Because multi-region sequencing of the tumors was not done, intratumor heterogeneity could not be ruled out. Because of the exploratory design, TCR variables were selected using unadjusted p-values without false-discovery rate correction. A median of roughly 60 of the top 100 tumor clones were detected in paired uninvolved adjacent lung, and some 30 of these tumor clones were also found among the top 100 clones of the paired uninvolved adjacent lung. Higher blood T cell density associated with longer overall survival, while higher adjacent-lung clonality associated with shorter survival. The highest T cell clonality was observed in uninvolved tumor-adjacent lung, where clonality exceeded that of tumor, suggesting that antigenic responses were more focused in uninvolved tumor-adjacent lung.

Sequences SGHTA (CDR1) and FQGNSA (CDR2) are obtained from the germline V gene. V is shortened by 3 bases, J by 9 bases, and the region joining them spans 13 bases. From the cysteine up to the phenylalanine, the CDR3 has a length of 13 residues. Here the CDR3 DNA is all that survives: 39 bases in frame from base 1. At diagnosis, tumor, uninvolved tumor-adjacent lung and peripheral blood were collected and then preserved as a mix of FFPE and fresh-frozen material. For TCR repertoire profiling, the blood samples were analyzed as peripheral blood mononuclear cells. TCR beta CDR3 regions were sequenced from DNA using the immunoSEQ Assay. Per the source publication's procedure: To compute T cell density, TCR beta template counts were normalized to usable DNA, which was estimated by amplifying housekeeping genes. The preseqR package was used to estimate richness by extrapolating to 400,000 templates for PBMC samples and to 120,000 templates for tissue samples. Clonality was calculated as one minus Pielou's evenness. Differential abundance testing on productive amino-acid clonotypes, with a minimum total count of 5 and an alpha of 0.1, was used to identify tissue-enriched TCRs. The Jaccard Index and the Morisita Overlap Index were used to measure how much the repertoires overlapped between compartments. GLIPH grouped TCR beta CDR3s together with public tetramer-defined viral CDR3s, and a viral motif had to include at least three viral sequences and also show V-gene enrichment. TCRdb limited this immuneACCESS table to in-frame rearrangements with V and J called. A share of clones is missing; checked studies link under half to unresolved V genes, and the rest is unexplained. The V and J calls and clone size are taken from that table; D and trimming were inferred from the DNA. The sample table lists about 19,000 clones, 65% to 90% of them with a count of one. Roughly 4% of the sample is in the top ten clones.

For this clone: Its antigen is currently not known. Base qualities are not provided; no much larger clone lies one nucleotide away.

This TCR was recovered from a man aged 40 to 69 with stage I lung adenocarcinoma. Source: peripheral blood, taken before any cancer treatment. Rearrangement joined TRBV7-2 to TRBJ2-3; TRBD2 might be the D gene, on 5 matching bases. CDR3 region: CASSFREGGTQYF. The nucleotide sequence is given as TGTGCCAGCAGCTTCAGAGAGGGCGGGACGCAGTATTTT.